This TCR beta chain was captured by sequencing in a study of early T cells in non-severe SARS-CoV-2 infection. Germline CDR1 is MGHRA and CDR2 is YSYEKL. This CDR3 region has 13 residues. Trimming took off 1 base at V and 10 bases at J, with 11 bases between the two ends. This clonotype was observed at least ten times. TCRdb ran MiXCR on the 5' RACE reads and lists one entry per CDR3 protein. The data contain about 86,000 distinct CDR3 sequences, 13% to 15% of them singletons. The TCR originated in an adult who was a healthcare worker with PCR-confirmed SARS-CoV-2 infection or an uninfected control (not recorded which). The material sequenced was whole blood. The rearrangement links TRBV4-1 to TRBJ2-1; the D is unclear. DNA of the CDR3: TGCGCCAGCAGCCAAGGGCCGGGCCAGGAGCAGTTCTTC. As protein: CASSQGPGQEQFF.